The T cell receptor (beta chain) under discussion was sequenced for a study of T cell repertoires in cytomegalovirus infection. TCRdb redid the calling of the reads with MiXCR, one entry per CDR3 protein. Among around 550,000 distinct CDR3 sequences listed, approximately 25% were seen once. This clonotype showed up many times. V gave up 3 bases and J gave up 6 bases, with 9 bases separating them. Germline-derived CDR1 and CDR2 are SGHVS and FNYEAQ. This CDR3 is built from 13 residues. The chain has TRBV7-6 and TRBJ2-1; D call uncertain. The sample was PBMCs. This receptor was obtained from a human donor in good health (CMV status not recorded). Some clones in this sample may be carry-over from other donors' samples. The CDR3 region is CASSLGLPNEQFF. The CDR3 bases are TGTGCCAGCAGCTTGGGCCTCCCCAATGAGCAGTTCTTC.